Detailed here is one T cell receptor beta chain. The data belong to a study of a mutant IDH1 vaccine in newly diagnosed glioma. Study context: Mean patient age was around 40 years; approximately 62% were male and 37.5% female.

Generated by immunoSEQ multiplex PCR, the TCRdb table keeps only in-frame clones and is missing some. The sample includes some 61,000 clones, around 85% of them seen just once. Noted time point: baseline, week 1 (first vaccination visit). Treatment: pre-vaccination baseline after standard-of-care therapy. CDR1 is SNHLY, CDR2 FYNNEI, per germline. The J segment lost 8 bases and the V segment lost 6 bases, leaving 18 bases of the junction unmatched. CDR3 length: 16 amino acids. This TCR was recovered from a man aged 25-45 years with glioma. The sequences come from PBMCs, collected from a glioma patient treated with radiotherapy, temozolomide or both. The J gene is TRBJ1-2, the V gene TRBV2; 7 bases are a match to TRBD1. CDR3 coding DNA: TGTGCCAGCAGCCTTGTAGTAGGGACAGTCGGAGGCGGCTACACCTTC. Its translation is CASSLVVGTVGGGYTF.